The rows below give T cell receptor beta chains drawn from one sample of a study of shared clonotypes between healthy human individuals. Clones were read by immunoSEQ multiplex PCR, and TCRdb kept only the in-frame ones, dropping some. The table lists approximately 2.1 million clones, more than 80% of them singletons. What was sequenced was naive CD4+ T cells from PBMCs. Receptors were obtained from a man younger than 30 in good health. Some clones in this sample may be carry-over from other donors' samples. The conserved cysteine and the conserved F or W are not part of the CDR3 here. The D gene is left open where the match is weak. Some rows mark clone size as missing; the rest say once, few, many or name a class of expanded clone.

>.|.|TRBV6-1
ASSARLGEQETQY
>.|.|TRBV7-9
ASSRRGLVTNEQF
>.|.|TRBV5-6
ASSFLTEAGLLQETQY
>.|TRBD1|TRBV28
ASSPSGTGGAYTEAF
>.|.|TRBV18
ASSLDRNQPQH
>.|TRBD1|TRBV2
ASTRRGLESYEQY
>.|TRBD2|TRBV27
ASSLSFGLAGDNEQF
>.|TRBD2|TRBV18
ASSPRLAGVSEQY
>.|.|TRBV9
ASSPEGGGGRGETQY
>.|.|TRBV20-1
SARDFGELF
>.|.|TRBV21-1
ASITRPGANVLT
>.|TRBD2|TRBV5-1
ASSSGLAGGPGTDTQY
>.|.|TRBV4-2
ASSLTWETSYNEQF
>.|TRBD1|TRBV6-5
ASSYSGTGGTGELF
>.|.|TRBV6-4
ASSEGTGNYGYT
>.|.|TRBV18
ASSPLDGGTRGGANTEAF
>few|.|TRBV9
ASSVGRRTEAF
>.|.|TRBV18
ASSPPARTDTQY
>.|.|TRBV19
ASSSDSFYQPQH
>.|TRBD1|TRBV27
ASSSIGTGDFKQY
>.|TRBD1|TRBV28
ASNLARQGTGNTGELF
>.|TRBD1|TRBV5-1
ASSLDGAGGEQY
>.|.|TRBV18
ASSRSGSPSPEAF
>.|.|TRBV18
ASSPDFLGSNEQF
>few|.|TRBV2
ASSEDSGQPQH
>once|TRBD2|TRBV19
ASRAPGGREKTGELF
>.|TRBD1|TRBV6-5
ASRSYRGSGNTIY
>.|.|TRBV6-1
ASSDLRLGPYEQY
>once|TRBD1|TRBV7-3
ASSTTGDNTEAF
>.|TRBD2|TRBV7-9
ASGLALNTGELF
>once|.|TRBV30
AWSVFPYEQY
>once|.|TRBV29-1
SVEWADEQF
>.|.|TRBV7-2
ASSARFLYEQY
>.|TRBD1|TRBV28
ASSLFAQGVGNQPQH
>.|TRBD2|TRBV5-1
ASSLEASGRSPYEQY